This TCR beta chain came from a study of CD8+ T cells in alopecia areata. Study details: For treated patients, severity scores reflected the percentage of scalp area affected.

Reverse transcribed after extraction, RNA yielded cDNA as the sequencing template. Assay: immunoSEQ multiplex PCR; the TCRdb copy retains only in-frame clones and omits some. The sample holds some 120,000 clones; over 60% are singletons and the top ten take 5.7%. Regarding treatment: oral pan-JAK inhibitor, 5-10 mg twice daily. Punch biopsies of lesional scalp, plus peripheral blood, were taken from alopecia areata patients. PBMCs provided sorted CD4+ and CD8+ T cells. Study conclusions and caveats: It was lesional scalp, especially alopecia totalis/universalis, that showed higher clonality than normal scalp.

Germline CDR1 reads SGHRS; CDR2 reads YFSETQ. CDR3 length equals 12 residues. Trimming removed 3 bases at V and 3 bases at J, with 6 bases between. On this clone: What it recognizes is unknown.

The sequencing here drew on CD4+ T cells sorted from blood, taken at week 4, from a patient treated with tofacitinib. The sequence came from a human donor with alopecia areata. The genes are TRBV5-1 and TRBJ2-5; D remains ambiguous. The CDR3 here is CASSSLKETQYF. The CDR3 nucleotides read TGCGCCAGCAGCTCCCTGAAAGAGACCCAGTACTTC.